The sequence of this T cell receptor (beta chain) was determined in a study of shared clonotypes between healthy human individuals. The repertoire was sequenced with immunoSEQ multiplex PCR; TCRdb's copy has only in-frame clones and lacks some. The profile shows around 530,000 clones, around three quarters of them singletons. CDR1 and CDR2 (germline): KGHSH, LQKENI. Trimming pared 3 bases from V and 3 bases from J, leaving 12 bases between. There are 14 residues in the CDR3. The source material was PBMCs. The TCR was taken from a woman in her thirties or forties in good health. Some clones in this sample may be carry-over from other donors' samples. The gene calls are TRBV18 and TRBJ2-7; D possibly corresponds to TRBD1 (6 bases). The CDR3 nucleotides are TGTGCCAGCTCACCTGCGAGGACAGACTACGAGCAGTACTTC. It codes for CASSPARTDYEQYF. The whole variable domain, remainder taken from reference TRBV18 and TRBJ2-7, is NAGVMQNPRHLVRRRGQEARLRCSPMKGHSHVYWYRQLPEEGLKFMVYLQKENIIDESGMPKERFSAEFPKEGPSILRIQQVVRGDSAAYFCASSPARTDYEQYFGPGTRLTVT.